This is a list of T cell receptor beta chains from one sample in a study of cytomegalovirus exposure and HLA in healthy donors. Repertoires were generated with immunoSEQ multiplex PCR, while TCRdb's copy carries only in-frame clones and drops some. Among 130,000 to 150,000 clones listed, 78% were seen once. The specimen sequenced was PBMCs. Source of these receptors: a woman between 18 and 29 years old in good health and CMV-seropositive. The CDR3 runs from the conserved cysteine through the conserved F or W. Fields, in order: V gene, J gene, D gene, clone size, CDR3 DNA, CDR3 protein. D genes are given only for firm matches. Size is stated for part of the rows, as once, few or many counts, or as a class when the clone is expanded.

>TRBV5-1|TRBJ1-2|TRBD1|NA
TGCGCCAGCACCAGGTCCGGGACAGGGGTCCAATATGCCTATGGCTACACCTTC
CASTRSGTGVQYAYGYTF
>TRBV6-6|TRBJ2-7|NA|NA
TGTGCCAGCGTCTCGGGTGTTTACGAGCAGTACTTC
CASVSGVYEQYF
>TRBV4-1|TRBJ1-1|TRBD1|NA
TGCGCCAGCAGCCAAGCCCCGGACAGGGGGGCCATGAACACTGAAGCTTTCTTT
CASSQAPDRGAMNTEAFF
>TRBV5-8|TRBJ1-6|NA|once
TGTGCCAGCAGCCCTCTGGGGGCTTCGAGGTATCGCTCCTATAATTCACCCCTCCACTTT
CASSPLGASRYRSYNSPLHF
>TRBV11-2|TRBJ1-1|TRBD1|NA
TGTGCCAGCAGCTCCCACCCGACAGGGGGGACTGAAGCTTTCTTT
CASSSHPTGGTEAFF
>TRBV6-5|TRBJ2-3|TRBD2|few
TGTGCCAGCACTCGCGGGGGGGCAGGAGATACGCAGTATTTT
CASTRGGAGDTQYF
>TRBV7-9|TRBJ1-1|NA|NA
TGTGCCAGCAGCTTATCTGTGAACACTGAAGCTTTCTTT
CASSLSVNTEAFF
>TRBV7-2|TRBJ1-2|TRBD1|NA
TGTGCCAGCAGCCCATCTGGGACAGCTCCCTTTGGCTACACCTTC
CASSPSGTAPFGYTF
>TRBV18|TRBJ1-1|NA|NA
TGTGCCAGCTCACGAGAACAACGCCTAGCCCCTGAAGCTTTCTTT
CASSREQRLAPEAFF
>TRBV5-4|TRBJ2-6|NA|NA
TGTGCCAGCAGCTTGAGGGGCTCTGGGGCCAACGTCCTGACTTTC
CASSLRGSGANVLTF
>TRBV5-1|TRBJ2-1|NA|NA
TGCGCCAGCAGCATGGGGTGGGCGGGCGGTAACAATGAGCAGTTCTTC
CASSMGWAGGNNEQFF
>TRBV4-1|TRBJ2-1|NA|few
TGCGCCAGCAGCCAAGTCGACATGGTGTCCTACAATGAGCAGTTCTTC
CASSQVDMVSYNEQFF
>TRBV28|TRBJ2-6|TRBD1|NA
TGTGCCAGCAGTTCGCCGGGACAGCAAACACTAGGGTCTGGGGCCAACGTCCTGACTTTC
CASSSPGQQTLGSGANVLTF
>TRBV11-2|TRBJ2-7|NA|NA
TGTGCCAGCAGCTTATCACGGGGGGCCCGTGGCTACGAGCAGTACTTC
CASSLSRGARGYEQYF
>TRBV7-9|TRBJ2-1|NA|NA
TGTGCCAGCAGCTCCCTAGACAGATCTGGTTACAATGAGCAGTTCTTC
CASSSLDRSGYNEQFF
>TRBV18|TRBJ2-7|TRBD1|NA
TGTGCCAGCTCACCTACAGGGGGACAGCCCCCCTACGAGCAGTACTTC
CASSPTGGQPPYEQYF
>TRBV7-9|TRBJ1-1|TRBD1|NA
TGTGCCAGCAACCCACAGGGGGCTGGAGCTTTCTTT
CASNPQGAGAFF